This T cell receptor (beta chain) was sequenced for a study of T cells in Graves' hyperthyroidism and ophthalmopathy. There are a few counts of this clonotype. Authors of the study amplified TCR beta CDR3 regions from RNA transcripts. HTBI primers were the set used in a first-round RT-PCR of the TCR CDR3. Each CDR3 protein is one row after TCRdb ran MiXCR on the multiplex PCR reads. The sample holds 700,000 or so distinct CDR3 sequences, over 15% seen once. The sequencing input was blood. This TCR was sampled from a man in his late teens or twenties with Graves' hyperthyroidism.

CDR3 nucleotide sequence: TGCGCCAGCAAAAGGGGGCGCGAAACTGAAGCTTTCTTT. Residues: CASKRGRETEAFF. V gene TRBV5-1 combines with J gene TRBJ1-1; 7 bases are shared with TRBD1. Germline-derived CDR1 and CDR2 are SGHRS and YFSETQ. Germline trimming cut 6 bases from V and 5 bases from J; bases unmatched to any gene: 7. CDR3 length: 13 amino acids.